The 15 T cell receptor beta chains below were found in one sample sequenced in a study of T cells in narcolepsy. The protocol was immunoSEQ multiplex PCR, while the TCRdb copy is restricted to in-frame clones and leaves out a portion. This table has approximately 31,000 clones, approximately 78% appearing once. Material for sequencing was CD45RA- memory CD4+ T cells from PBMCs. These receptor sequences come from a human donor with narcolepsy.

V usage is TRBV5-1 and J usage is TRBJ1-2; 8 nucleotides align to TRBD1. The CDR3 consists of 15 residues. Trimming cost V 0 bases and J 6 bases; bases outside gene matches: 7. Germline CDR1 reads SGHRS; CDR2 reads YFSETQ. The CDR3 spells CASSLEGQGANGYTF. The CDR3 coding sequence is TGCGCCAGCAGCTTGGAGGGGCAGGGGGCAAATGGCTACACCTTC.

The chain joins TRBV4-1 to TRBJ1-1; no clear D gene. Trimming cost V 1 base and J 4 bases, with 16 bases left between them. Germline loops: CDR1 MGHRA, CDR2 YSYEKL. The CDR3 length is 16 residues. The CDR3 nucleotides are TGCGCCAGCAGCCAAGGAGGGATCCGGGTGAGCACTGAAGCTTTCTTT. Its protein is CASSQGGIRVSTEAFF.

This clone was detected once. This chain uses TRBV4-2 with TRBJ1-2; the D gene is possibly TRBD1 (6 bases). Germline V gene lookup returns CDR1 LGHNA and CDR2 YNFKEQ. Between the trimmed V and J ends, which lost 4 bases and 0 bases, there was a span of 18 bases. The CDR3 extends over 17 amino acids. DNA for the CDR3: TGTGCCAGCAGCCGAGAGGGGGGCCTAGGCCCTAACTATGGCTACACCTTC. Translation gives CASSREGGLGPNYGYTF.

The gene calls are TRBV6-1 and TRBJ1-5; D might be TRBD1 (5 bases). V lost 4 bases, J lost 6 bases, and 13 bases lay in between. The germline gives CDR1 MNHNS, CDR2 SASEGT. The CDR3 covers 14 residues. The CDR3 reads CASSASRGVQPQHF. The CDR3 DNA reads TGTGCCAGCAGTGCCTCCCGAGGGGTTCAGCCCCAGCATTTT.

The chain joins TRBV6-6 to TRBJ1-5, with a weak D call TRBD1 (5 bases). V lost 2 bases and J lost 3, with 8 bases in between. CDR1 and CDR2 (germline): MNHNY, SVGAGI (reference sequence). This CDR3 is built from 14 residues. CDR3 sequence (DNA): TGTGCCAGCAGTTACCCGACAGACAATCAGCCCCAGCATTTT. Protein product: CASSYPTDNQPQHF.

The chain recombines TRBV5-4 with TRBJ2-7; 11 bases map to TRBD1. From germline, CDR1 is SGHNT and CDR2 YYREEE (reference sequence). This CDR3 is built from 14 residues. The V gene end was trimmed by 4 bases and the J gene end by 5 bases; junction bases not matched to a gene: 5. CDR3 DNA: TGTGCCAGCAGCCGGGACAGGGGGTTAGACGAGCAGTACTTC. This translates into CASSRDRGLDEQYF.

The V gene is TRBV2, the J gene TRBJ1-2; D might be TRBD1 (6 bases). V lost 8 bases to trimming and J lost 0 bases, with 25 bases between them. Germline lookup yields CDR1 SNHLY and CDR2 FYNNEI. This CDR3 has 18 amino acids. The CDR3 sequence: CASDGSVGGRRSNYGYTF. The DNA of the CDR3 is TGTGCCAGCGATGGTTCAGTAGGGGGGCGCAGATCTAACTATGGCTACACCTTC.

As for this clone: Additional DNA sequences in this sample encode the identical CDR3. The V and J genes are TRBV5-4 and TRBJ1-2, with D maybe TRBD1 (5 bases). Trimming stripped 0 bases from V and 2 bases from J, with 8 bases between. CDR1 and CDR2 from the germline V gene are SGHNT and YYREEE (reference sequence). This CDR3 has 14 residues. The CDR3 coding sequence is TGTGCCAGCAGCTTGGTTGGACAAAACTATGGCTACACCTTC. Translating gives CASSLVGQNYGYTF.

This clone was observed a single time. The chain employs TRBV7-3 and TRBJ2-7, with D maybe TRBD2 (6 bases). The CDR3 runs 14 residues. V was clipped by 2 bases and J by 2 bases, with 10 bases between them. The germline gives CDR1 SGHTA, CDR2 FQGTGA. DNA for the CDR3: TGTGCCAGCAGCTTAGATAGCGGACCCTACGAGCAGTACTTC. It specifies CASSLDSGPYEQYF.

The CDR3 bases are TGCGCCAGCAGCCAAGATCTCGACAGTCGATCGGATACGCAGTATTTT. This translates into CASSQDLDSRSDTQYF. The V gene is TRBV4-1, the J gene TRBJ2-3; maybe TRBD1 (5 bases). Trimming cost V 0 bases and J 6 bases, with 16 bases left between them. The CDR3 has 16 amino acids. The germline V gene has CDR1 MGHRA and CDR2 YSYEKL.

V usage is TRBV27 and J usage is TRBJ2-7; the match to TRBD1 covers 9 bases. Germline V gene data show CDR1 as MNHEY and CDR2 as SMNVEV (reference sequence). The V gene end was trimmed by 3 bases and the J gene end by 5 bases; junction bases not matched to a gene: 11. The CDR3 spans 16 residues. The DNA for the CDR3 is TGTGCCAGCAGTTTCACCTCACCGGGACAGGGTAACGAGCAGTACTTC. Translation: CASSFTSPGQGNEQYF.

This clone is a singleton in its sample. This chain uses TRBV6-6 with TRBJ2-4; the D gene is possibly TRBD1 (5 bases). Germline V lookup: CDR1 MNHNY, CDR2 SVGAGI (reference sequence). V was shortened by 2 bases and J by 6 bases, with 11 bases between the two germline ends. This CDR3 is 14 amino acids long. In nucleotides, the CDR3 is TGTGCCAGCAGTTACGGGCAGGGTGGAAACATTCAGTACTTC. Residues: CASSYGQGGNIQYF.

This clone occurred once. This sequence joins TRBV30 and TRBJ1-6; D possibly corresponds to TRBD1 (5 bases). The CDR3 length is 14 residues. Germline V gene data show CDR1 as GTSNPN and CDR2 as SVGIG (reference sequence). Trimming left V 5 bases short and J 10 bases short, with 18 bases between. CDR3 bases: TGTGCCTGGCTACCCCCCCAGGGAGGATCACCCCTCCACTTT. Translating it yields CAWLPPQGGSPLHF.

This clone was recorded once. The rearrangement joins TRBV5-1 to TRBJ2-3, with 7 positions matching TRBD1. V dropped 2 bases and J dropped 2; count of bases not matched to a gene: 5. The CDR3 sequence is 15 residues long. The germline gives CDR1 SGHRS, CDR2 YFSETQ. The CDR3 bases are TGCGCCAGCAGCTTACAGGGGATGTCCACAGATACGCAGTATTTT. Its translation: CASSLQGMSTDTQYF.

The chain uses TRBV10-3 and TRBJ2-7; perhaps TRBD1 as D (5 bases). The CDR3 is 13 amino acids. Trimming stripped 11 bases from V and 2 bases from J, with 16 bases between. CDR1 and CDR2 (germline): ENHRY, SYGVKD. The CDR3 sequence is CAAGNRAPYEQYF. The CDR3 nucleotides read TGTGCCGCAGGGAACCGTGCCCCCTACGAGCAGTACTTC.